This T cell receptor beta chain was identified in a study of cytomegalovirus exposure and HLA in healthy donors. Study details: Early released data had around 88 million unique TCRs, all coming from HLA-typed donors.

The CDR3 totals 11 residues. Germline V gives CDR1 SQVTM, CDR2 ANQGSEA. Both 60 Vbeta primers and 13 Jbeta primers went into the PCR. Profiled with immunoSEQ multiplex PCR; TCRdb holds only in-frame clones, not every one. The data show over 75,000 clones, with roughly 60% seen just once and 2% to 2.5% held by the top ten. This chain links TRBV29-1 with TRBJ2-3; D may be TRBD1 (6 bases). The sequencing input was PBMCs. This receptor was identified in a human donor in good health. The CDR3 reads CSTGQGVTQYF. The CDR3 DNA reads TGCAGTACAGGGCAGGGAGTTACGCAGTATTTT.